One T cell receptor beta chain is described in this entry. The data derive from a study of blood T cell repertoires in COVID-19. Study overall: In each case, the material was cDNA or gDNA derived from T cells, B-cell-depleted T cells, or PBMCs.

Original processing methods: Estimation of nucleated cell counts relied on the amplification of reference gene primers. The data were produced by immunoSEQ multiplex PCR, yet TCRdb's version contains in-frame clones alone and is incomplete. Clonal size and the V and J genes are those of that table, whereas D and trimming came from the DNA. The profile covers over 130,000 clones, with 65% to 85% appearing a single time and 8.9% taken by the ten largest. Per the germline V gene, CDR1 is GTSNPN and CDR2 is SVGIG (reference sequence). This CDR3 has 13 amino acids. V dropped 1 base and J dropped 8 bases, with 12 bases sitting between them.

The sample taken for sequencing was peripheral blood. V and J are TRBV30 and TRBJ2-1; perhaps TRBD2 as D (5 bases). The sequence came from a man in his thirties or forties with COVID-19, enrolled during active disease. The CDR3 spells CAWSDEGWDEQFF. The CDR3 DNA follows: TGTGCCTGGAGTGATGAGGGCTGGGATGAGCAGTTCTTC.